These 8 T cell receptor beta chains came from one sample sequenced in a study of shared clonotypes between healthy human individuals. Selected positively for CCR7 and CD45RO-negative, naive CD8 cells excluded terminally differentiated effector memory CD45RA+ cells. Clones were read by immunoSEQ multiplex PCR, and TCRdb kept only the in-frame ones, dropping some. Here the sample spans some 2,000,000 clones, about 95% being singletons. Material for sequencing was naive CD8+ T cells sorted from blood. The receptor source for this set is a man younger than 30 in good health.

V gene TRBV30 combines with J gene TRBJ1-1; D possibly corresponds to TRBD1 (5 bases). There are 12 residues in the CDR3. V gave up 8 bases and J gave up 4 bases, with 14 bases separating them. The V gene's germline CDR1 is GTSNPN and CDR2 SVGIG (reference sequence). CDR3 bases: TGTGCCATGACTAGTAGGGGCACTGAAGCTTTCTTT. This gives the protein CAMTSRGTEAFF.

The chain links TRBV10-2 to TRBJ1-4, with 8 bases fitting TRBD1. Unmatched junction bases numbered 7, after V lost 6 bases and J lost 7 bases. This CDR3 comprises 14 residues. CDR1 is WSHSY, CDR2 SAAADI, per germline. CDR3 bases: TGCGCCAGCAGCGGACAGGGCTTTGGTGAAAAACTGTTTTTT. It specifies CASSGQGFGEKLFF.

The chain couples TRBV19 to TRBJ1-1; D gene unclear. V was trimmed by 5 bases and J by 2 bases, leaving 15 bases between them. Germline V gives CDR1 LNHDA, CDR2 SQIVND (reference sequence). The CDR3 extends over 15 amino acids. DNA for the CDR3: TGTGCCAGTAGTCTCCCGGGTCGGCGAAACACTGAAGCTTTCTTT. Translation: CASSLPGRRNTEAFF. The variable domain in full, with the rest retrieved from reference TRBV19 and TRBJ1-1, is DGGITQSPKYLFRKEGQNVTLSCEQNLNHDAMYWYRQDPGQGLRLIYYSQIVNDFQKGDIAEGYSVSREKKESFPLTVTSAQKNPTAFYLCASSLPGRRNTEAFFGQGTRLTVV.

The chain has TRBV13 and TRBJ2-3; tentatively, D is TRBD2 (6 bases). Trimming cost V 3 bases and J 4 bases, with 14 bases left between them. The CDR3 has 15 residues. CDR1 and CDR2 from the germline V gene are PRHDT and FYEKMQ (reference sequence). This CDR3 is CASSFGEGGADTQYF. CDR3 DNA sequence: TGTGCCAGCAGCTTTGGCGAGGGAGGAGCAGATACGCAGTATTTT.

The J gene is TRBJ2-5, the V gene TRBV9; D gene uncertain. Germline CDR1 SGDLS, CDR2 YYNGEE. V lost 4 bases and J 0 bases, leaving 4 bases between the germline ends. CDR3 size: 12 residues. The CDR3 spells CASSWDQETQYF. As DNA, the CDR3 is TGTGCCAGCAGCTGGGACCAAGAGACCCAGTACTTC. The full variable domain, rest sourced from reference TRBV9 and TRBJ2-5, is DSGVTQTPKHLITATGQRVTLRCSPRSGDLSVYWYQQSLDQGLQFLIQYYNGEERAKGNILERFSAQQFPDLHSELNLSSLELGDSALYFCASSWDQETQYFGPGTRLLVL.

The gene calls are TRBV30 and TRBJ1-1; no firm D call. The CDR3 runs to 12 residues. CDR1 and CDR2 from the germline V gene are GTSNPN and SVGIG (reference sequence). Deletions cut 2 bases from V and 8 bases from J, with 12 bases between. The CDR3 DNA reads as TGTGCCTGGAGTCCGTCCGGGGTCGAAGCTTTCTTT. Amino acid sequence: CAWSPSGVEAFF.

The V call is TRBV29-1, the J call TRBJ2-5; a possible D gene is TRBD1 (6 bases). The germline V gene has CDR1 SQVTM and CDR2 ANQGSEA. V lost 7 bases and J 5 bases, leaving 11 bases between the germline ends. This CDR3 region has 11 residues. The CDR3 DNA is TGCAGCGGAGGGGGTTCGGAGACCCAGTACTTC. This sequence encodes CSGGGSETQYF.

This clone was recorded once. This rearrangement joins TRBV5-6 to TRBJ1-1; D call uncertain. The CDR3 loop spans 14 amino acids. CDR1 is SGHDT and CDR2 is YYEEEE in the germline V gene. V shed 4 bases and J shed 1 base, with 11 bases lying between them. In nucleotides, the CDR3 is TGTGCCAGCAGCATAGCATCCGGGAACACTGAAGCTTTCTTT. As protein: CASSIASGNTEAFF.